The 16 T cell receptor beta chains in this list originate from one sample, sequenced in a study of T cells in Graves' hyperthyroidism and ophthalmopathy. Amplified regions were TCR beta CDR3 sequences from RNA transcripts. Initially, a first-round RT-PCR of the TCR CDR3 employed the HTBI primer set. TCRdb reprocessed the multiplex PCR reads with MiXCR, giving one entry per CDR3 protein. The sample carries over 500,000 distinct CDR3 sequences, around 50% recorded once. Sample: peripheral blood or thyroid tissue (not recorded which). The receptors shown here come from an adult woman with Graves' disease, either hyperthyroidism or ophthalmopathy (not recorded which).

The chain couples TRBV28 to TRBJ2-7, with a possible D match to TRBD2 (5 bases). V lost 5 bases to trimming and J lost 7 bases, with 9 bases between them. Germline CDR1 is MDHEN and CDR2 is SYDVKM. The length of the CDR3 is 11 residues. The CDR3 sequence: CASSITREQYF. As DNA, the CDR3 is TGTGCCAGCAGTATCACTAGGGAGCAGTACTTC.

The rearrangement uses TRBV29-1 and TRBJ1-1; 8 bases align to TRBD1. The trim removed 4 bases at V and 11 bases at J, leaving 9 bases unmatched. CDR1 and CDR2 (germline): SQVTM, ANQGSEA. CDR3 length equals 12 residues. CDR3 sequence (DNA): TGCAGCGTTGTTTTGACAGGGGCGATTGCTTTCTTT. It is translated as CSVVLTGAIAFF. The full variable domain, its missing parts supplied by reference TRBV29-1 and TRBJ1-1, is SAVISQKPSRDICQRGTSLTIQCQVDSQVTMMFWYRQQPGQSLTLIATANQGSEATYESGFVIDKFPISRPNLTFSTLTVSNMSPEDSSIYLCSVVLTGAIAFFGQGTRLTVV.

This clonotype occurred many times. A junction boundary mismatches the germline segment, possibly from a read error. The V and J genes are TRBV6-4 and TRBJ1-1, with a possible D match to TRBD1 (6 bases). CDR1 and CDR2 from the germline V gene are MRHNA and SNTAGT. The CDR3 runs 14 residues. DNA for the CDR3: TGTGCCAGCAGTGATAGTCAGGGGAACGCTGAAGCTTTCTTT. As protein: CASSDSQGNAEAFF.

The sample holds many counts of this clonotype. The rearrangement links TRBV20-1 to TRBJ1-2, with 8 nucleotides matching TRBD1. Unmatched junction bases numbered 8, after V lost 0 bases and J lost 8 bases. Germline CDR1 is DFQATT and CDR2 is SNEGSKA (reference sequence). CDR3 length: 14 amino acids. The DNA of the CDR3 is TGCAGTGCTAGAGACACCGGACAGGGCCGGGGCTACACCTTC. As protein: CSARDTGQGRGYTF.

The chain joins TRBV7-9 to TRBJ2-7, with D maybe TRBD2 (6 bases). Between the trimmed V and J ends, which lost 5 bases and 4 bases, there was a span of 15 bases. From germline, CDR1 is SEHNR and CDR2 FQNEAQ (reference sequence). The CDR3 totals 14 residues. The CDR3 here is CASSQTLAKYEQYF. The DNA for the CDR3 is TGTGCCAGCAGCCAAACCCTAGCGAAATACGAGCAGTACTTC.

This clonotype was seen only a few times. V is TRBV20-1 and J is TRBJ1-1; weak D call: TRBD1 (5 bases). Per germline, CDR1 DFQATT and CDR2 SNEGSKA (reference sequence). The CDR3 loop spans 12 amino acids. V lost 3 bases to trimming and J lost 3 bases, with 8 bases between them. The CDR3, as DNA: TGCAGTGCTAGTTTCAGGGACACTGAAGCTTTCTTT. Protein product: CSASFRDTEAFF.

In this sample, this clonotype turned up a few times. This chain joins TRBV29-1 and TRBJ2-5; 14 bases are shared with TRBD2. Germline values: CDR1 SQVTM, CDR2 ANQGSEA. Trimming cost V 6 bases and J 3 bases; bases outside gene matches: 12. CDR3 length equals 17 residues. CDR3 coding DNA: TGCAGCGTACCAAAGCGGGGGGGACTAGCGGGAGAAGAGACCCAGTACTTC. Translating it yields CSVPKRGGLAGEETQYF.

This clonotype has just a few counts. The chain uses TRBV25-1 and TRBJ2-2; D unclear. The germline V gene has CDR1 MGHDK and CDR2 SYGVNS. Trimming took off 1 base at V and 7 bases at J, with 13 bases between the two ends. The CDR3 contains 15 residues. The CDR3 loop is CASSESQMHIGELFF. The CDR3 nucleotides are TGTGCCAGCAGTGAATCTCAAATGCATATCGGGGAGCTGTTTTTT.

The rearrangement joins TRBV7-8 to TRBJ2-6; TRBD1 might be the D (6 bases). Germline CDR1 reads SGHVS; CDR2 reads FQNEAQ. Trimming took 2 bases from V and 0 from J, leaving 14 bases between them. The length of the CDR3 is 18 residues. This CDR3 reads CASSLRDKGASGANVLTF. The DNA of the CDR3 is TGTGCCAGCAGCTTACGGGACAAGGGCGCCTCTGGGGCCAACGTCCTGACTTTC.

DNA for the CDR3: TGTGCCAGCAGCTCCATAGCGGGAGATCGAGGCGAGCAGTACTTC. Encoded protein: CASSSIAGDRGEQYF. This chain uses TRBV7-9 with TRBJ2-7, with 9 nucleotides matching TRBD2. Germline CDR1 and CDR2: SEHNR and FQNEAQ (reference sequence). The CDR3 is 15 amino acids. V dropped 4 bases and J dropped 6; count of bases not matched to a gene: 10.

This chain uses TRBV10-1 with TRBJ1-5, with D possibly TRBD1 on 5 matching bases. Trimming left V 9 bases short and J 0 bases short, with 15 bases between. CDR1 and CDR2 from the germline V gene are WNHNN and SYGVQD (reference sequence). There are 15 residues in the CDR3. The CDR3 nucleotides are TGCGCCAGGAGGGACGCCTCACATAGCAATCAGCCCCAGCATTTT. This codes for CARRDASHSNQPQHF.

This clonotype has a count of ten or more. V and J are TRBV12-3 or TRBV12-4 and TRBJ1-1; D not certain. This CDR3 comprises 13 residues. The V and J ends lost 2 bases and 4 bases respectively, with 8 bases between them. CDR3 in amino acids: CASSLIESTEAFF. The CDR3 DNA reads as TGTGCCAGCAGTTTAATTGAGAGCACTGAAGCTTTCTTT.

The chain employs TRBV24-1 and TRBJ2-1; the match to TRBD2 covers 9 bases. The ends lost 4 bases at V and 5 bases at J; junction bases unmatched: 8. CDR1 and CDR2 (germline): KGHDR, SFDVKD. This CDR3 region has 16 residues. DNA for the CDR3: TGTGCCACCAGTGACCCGACTAGCGGTGCGGACAATGAGCAGTTCTTC. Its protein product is CATSDPTSGADNEQFF.

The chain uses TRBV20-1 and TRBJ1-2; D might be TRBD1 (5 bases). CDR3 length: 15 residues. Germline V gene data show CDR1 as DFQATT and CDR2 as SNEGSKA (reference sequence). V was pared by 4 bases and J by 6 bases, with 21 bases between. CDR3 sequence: CSAIQDRTGDDGYTF. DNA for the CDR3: TGCAGTGCTATTCAGGATCGCACCGGGGACGATGGCTACACCTTC.

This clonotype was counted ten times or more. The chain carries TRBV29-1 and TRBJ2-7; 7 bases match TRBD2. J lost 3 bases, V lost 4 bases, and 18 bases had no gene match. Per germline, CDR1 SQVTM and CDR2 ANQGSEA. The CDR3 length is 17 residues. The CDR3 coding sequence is TGCAGCGTTGGGGGGGGGGAACTAGCGCCAGCGGACTACGAGCAGTACTTC. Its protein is CSVGGGELAPADYEQYF.

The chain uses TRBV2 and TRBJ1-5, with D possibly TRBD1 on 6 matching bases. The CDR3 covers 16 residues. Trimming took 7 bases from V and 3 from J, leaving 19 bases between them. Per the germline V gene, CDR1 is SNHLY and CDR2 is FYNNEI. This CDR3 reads CASTRGRRGLNQPQHF. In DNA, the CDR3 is TGTGCCAGCACCAGGGGACGGAGGGGCCTCAATCAGCCCCAGCATTTT.